The sequence of this T cell receptor (beta chain) was determined in a study of blood T cell repertoires in COVID-19. The assay was immunoSEQ multiplex PCR, and TCRdb's table has in-frame clones only and misses some. The repertoire holds some 97,000 clones, 80% to 95% seen once, with 5.7% in the top ten. J gave up 3 bases and V 7 bases, and 7 bases lay outside the gene matches. Germline CDR1 reads MDHEN; CDR2 reads SYDVKM. This CDR3 is built from 14 residues. The rearrangement joins TRBV28 to TRBJ1-2, with 8 positions matching TRBD1. The receptor comes from a man aged 65 to 79 with acute or convalescent COVID-19. Input material: peripheral blood. CDR3 nucleotides: TGTGCCAGCAACCCCGGGACAGGCTACTATGGCTACACCTTC. It codes for CASNPGTGYYGYTF.